The present TCR beta chain was sequenced within a study of T-cell memory formation after mild COVID-19. TCRdb reprocessed the 5' RACE reads via MiXCR and lists one record per CDR3 protein. The sample lists 92,000 or so distinct CDR3 sequences, about 13% occurring once. Sequenced: PBMCs or a T cell subset sorted from them (not recorded which). The receptor was derived from an adult woman who had mild COVID-19 (a few samples of this study predate the infection). Cell type and time point are not known.

The CDR3 reads CSVTGTVNTEAFF. In DNA form, the CDR3 reads TGCAGCGTGACCGGGACGGTGAACACTGAAGCTTTCTTT. The chain recombines TRBV29-1 with TRBJ1-1; D is possibly TRBD1 (5 bases). There are 13 residues in the CDR3. V lost 6 bases and J 0 bases, leaving 11 bases between the germline ends. Germline loops: CDR1 SQVTM, CDR2 ANQGSEA.